This T cell receptor (beta chain) was identified during a study of cytomegalovirus exposure and HLA in healthy donors. Comment on this clone: Its specificity is not known.

The primer mix had 60 Vbeta and 13 Jbeta primers. The table came from immunoSEQ multiplex PCR; TCRdb's copy has only in-frame clones and leaves some out. The table records roughly 130,000 clones, about 80% of them present only once. Germline V CDR1 and CDR2: MNHEY, SMNVEV (reference sequence). The CDR3 loop spans 14 amino acids. Trimming shortened V by 3 bases and J by 4 bases, and 12 bases separated the two germline ends. Whole-study results and caveats: Reports indicated that the classifier achieved high specificity and sensitivity in diagnosing cytomegalovirus status.

This chain links TRBV27 with TRBJ2-5, with a possible D match to TRBD1 (6 bases). This clonotype was sampled from a man aged 40-50 years in good health and CMV-seronegative. Sequencing used PBMCs. CDR3 residues: CASSLGTLRETQYF. The DNA for the CDR3 is TGTGCCAGCAGTTTGGGGACATTAAGAGAGACCCAGTACTTC.